This T cell receptor beta chain is from a study of untreated major depressive disorder. Controls lacked current or lifetime mood disorder and scored 5 or less on depressive symptoms. The protocol was immunoSEQ multiplex PCR, while the TCRdb copy is restricted to in-frame clones and leaves out a portion. Of some 20,000 clones in the sample, about 87% are singletons; the top ten hold just over 5%. The source is a woman between 25 and 40 years old in good health. Sequenced sample: CD4+ T cells from PBMCs.

CDR3 sequence: CASSEATSVNTEAFF. In nucleotides, the CDR3 is TGTGCCAGCAGTGAAGCGACATCGGTGAACACTGAAGCTTTCTTT. The J gene is TRBJ1-1, the V gene TRBV2, with D unclear. From germline, CDR1 is SNHLY and CDR2 FYNNEI. The length of the CDR3 is 15 residues. The germline V and J ends were trimmed by 0 bases and 0 bases, with 8 bases remaining between them.